One and the same sample provided the 24 T cell receptor beta chains below, sequenced in a study of blood T cell repertoires in COVID-19. TCRdb's copy holds only in-frame clones and misses some; the assay was immunoSEQ multiplex PCR. The sample yields hundreds of thousands of clones, around nine tenths seen once. Sequenced: peripheral blood. The receptors stem from a man aged 60-69 years with acute or convalescent COVID-19.

V usage is TRBV7-3 and J usage is TRBJ2-6; D is undetermined. CDR3 size: 13 residues. Germline V CDR1 and CDR2: SGHTA, FQGTGA. V lost 5 bases, J lost 4 bases, and 6 bases lay in between. The CDR3 loop reads CASSPVGANVLTF. The CDR3, as DNA: TGTGCCAGCAGCCCTGTGGGGGCCAACGTCCTGACTTTC.

V is TRBV7-8 and J is TRBJ1-5; 10 positions agree with TRBD1. This CDR3 has 15 amino acids. Trimming removed 4 bases from V and 3 bases from J; junction bases left unmatched: 3. Per germline, CDR1 SGHVS and CDR2 FQNEAQ. CDR3 sequence (DNA): TGTGCCAGCAGCTGGGGGACAGGGGTCAATCAGCCCCAGCATTTT. Encoded protein: CASSWGTGVNQPQHF.

The chain is built from TRBV5-1 and TRBJ2-2; D is perhaps TRBD2 (6 bases). CDR3 length equals 14 residues. The V gene lost 3 bases and the J gene lost 4 bases, with 10 bases spanning the gap. Germline values: CDR1 SGHRS, CDR2 YFSETQ. The CDR3 bases are TGCGCCAGCAGCTCGACTAGTAGCACCGGGGAGCTGTTTTTT. Amino acids: CASSSTSSTGELFF.

This rearrangement joins TRBV29-1 to TRBJ2-3; 10 positions agree with TRBD1. Germline CDR1 SQVTM, CDR2 ANQGSEA. Trimming cost V 6 bases and J 0 bases; bases outside gene matches: 6. The length of the CDR3 is 15 residues. Here the CDR3 DNA reads TGCAGCGTGACAGGGGGCGCGGCAAGCACAGATACGCAGTATTTT. This translates into CSVTGGAASTDTQYF.

V and J are TRBV2 and TRBJ2-3, with D uncertain. V lost 7 bases and J 3 bases, leaving 17 bases between the germline ends. Germline V gene sequence: CDR1 SNHLY, CDR2 FYNNEI. There are 15 residues in the CDR3. CDR3 in DNA: TGTGCCAGCACTAAGAGGTTGGATGGGACAGATACGCAGTATTTT. Translated, it gives CASTKRLDGTDTQYF. Together with reference TRBV2 and TRBJ2-3, the CDR3 gives the full variable domain: EPEVTQTPSHQVTQMGQEVILRCVPISNHLYFYWYRQILGQKVEFLVSFYNNEISEKSEIFDDQFSVERPDGSNFTLKIRSTKLEDSAMYFCASTKRLDGTDTQYFGPGTRLTVL.

The chain carries TRBV4-1 and TRBJ2-2; 9 bases are a match to TRBD2. Germline values: CDR1 MGHRA, CDR2 YSYEKL. There are 17 residues in the CDR3. The V gene end was trimmed by 0 bases and the J gene end by 0 bases; junction bases not matched to a gene: 2. CDR3 nucleotide sequence: TGCGCCAGCAGCCAAGAAGGCGGGGGGGCGAACACCGGGGAGCTGTTTTTT. Encoded protein: CASSQEGGGANTGELFF.

The J gene is TRBJ1-6, the V gene TRBV5-4; 7 bases agree with TRBD1. CDR3 length: 14 residues. J was trimmed by 8 bases and V by 4 bases; bases with no gene match: 6. Germline assignment: CDR1 SGHNT and CDR2 YYREEE (reference sequence). The CDR3 spells CASSPDRSHSPLHF. The CDR3 DNA reads as TGTGCCAGCAGCCCGGACAGGAGCCATTCACCCCTCCACTTT. Full variable domain (missing parts from reference TRBV5-4 and TRBJ1-6): ETGVTQSPTHLIKTRGQQVTLRCSSQSGHNTVSWYQQALGQGPQFIFQYYREEENGRGNFPPRFSGLQFPNYSSELNVNALELDDSALYLCASSPDRSHSPLHFGNGTRLTVT.

The chain employs TRBV2 and TRBJ2-2, with D tentatively TRBD1 (6 bases). The CDR3 spans 13 residues. The germline V gene encodes CDR1 SNHLY and CDR2 FYNNEI. Trimming removed 6 bases at V and 1 base at J, with 6 bases between. In DNA form, the CDR3 reads TGTGCCAGCAGGGACAGGAACACCGGGGAGCTGTTTTTT. Translating it yields CASRDRNTGELFF.

The table lists this clone with a count of one. The chain has TRBV5-1 and TRBJ2-5, with 8 bases identical to TRBD1. The V and J ends lost 5 bases and 5 bases, in that order; junction bases with no gene match: 8. The CDR3 is 14 residues long. Germline V gene data show CDR1 as SGHRS and CDR2 as YFSETQ. Here the CDR3 reads CASSIGQGLETQYF. The CDR3 DNA sequence: TGCGCCAGCAGTATAGGACAGGGTCTGGAGACCCAGTACTTC.

This clone was seen just once. CDR3 nucleotide sequence: TGCGCCAGCAGCCATGCGGGGGAAGAGACCCAGTACTTC. Its protein product is CASSHAGEETQYF. The rearrangement links TRBV4-1 to TRBJ2-5, with 7 bases aligning to TRBD2. Losses at the gene ends were 3 bases for V and 3 bases for J; bases not matched to a gene: 1. The CDR3 loop spans 13 amino acids. Per germline, CDR1 MGHRA and CDR2 YSYEKL.

The chain recombines TRBV3-1 (or the pseudogene TRBV3-2) with TRBJ2-3, with D unclear. CDR3 length equals 14 residues. Trimming left V 6 bases short and J 1 base short, with 11 bases between. CDR1 is LGHDT, CDR2 YNNKEL, per germline (reference sequence). The CDR3 DNA follows: TGTGCCAGCAGTTCGGCCCGGGGCACAGATACGCAGTATTTT. Its translation is CASSSARGTDTQYF.

V and J are TRBV12-5 and TRBJ1-4, with 7 bases lining up with TRBD1. The CDR3 has 15 amino acids. Germline CDR1 is LGHNT and CDR2 is FRNRAP. The V and J ends lost 2 bases and 6 bases, in that order; junction bases with no gene match: 6. CDR3 region: CASGLKRGRDEKLFF. The CDR3 DNA reads as TGTGCTAGTGGTTTGAAGAGGGGGCGGGATGAAAAACTGTTTTTT.

The gene calls are TRBV14 and TRBJ1-2; D is possibly TRBD1 (5 bases). Trimming left V 0 bases short and J 8 bases short, with 16 bases between. This CDR3 comprises 15 residues. The germline CDR1 and CDR2 sequences are SGHDN and FVKESK. CDR3 residues: CASSQDIRVRGGYTF. The CDR3 nucleotides are TGTGCCAGCAGCCAAGATATCAGGGTCCGTGGAGGCTACACCTTC.

The chain employs TRBV6-2 or TRBV6-3 and TRBJ2-7; TRBD2 aligns across 10 bases. The germline V gene has CDR1 MNHEY and CDR2 SVGEGT. V lost 6 bases, J lost 3 bases, and 5 bases stayed unmatched. This CDR3 spans 14 amino acids. The CDR3 nucleotides are TGTGCCAGCAGCCCAGCGGGGGGGATCTACGAGCAGTACTTC. This codes for CASSPAGGIYEQYF.

The chain is built from TRBV5-1 and TRBJ2-1; 7 bases line up with TRBD2. The CDR3 contains 13 residues. V lost 0 bases, J lost 8 bases, and 2 bases stayed unmatched. Germline lookup yields CDR1 SGHRS and CDR2 YFSETQ. CDR3 bases: TGCGCCAGCAGCTTGGGACTAGCACATGAGCAGTTCTTC. This gives the protein CASSLGLAHEQFF. Full variable domain (outside the CDR3, taken from reference TRBV5-1 and TRBJ2-1): KAGVTQTPRYLIKTRGQQVTLSCSPISGHRSVSWYQQTPGQGLQFLFEYFSETQRNKGNFPGRFSGRQFSNSRSEMNVSTLELGDSALYLCASSLGLAHEQFFGPGTRLTVL.

The rearrangement joins TRBV15 to TRBJ1-1, with unresolved D. CDR1 is LNHNV, CDR2 YYDKDF, per germline (reference sequence). The CDR3 runs to 13 residues. Trimming shortened V by 1 base and J by 1 base, and 4 bases separated the two germline ends. CDR3: CATSRASNTEAFF. CDR3 sequence (DNA): TGTGCCACCAGCAGAGCTTCGAACACTGAAGCTTTCTTT.

The chain employs TRBV14 and TRBJ1-1; a possible D gene is TRBD1 (5 bases). V lost 5 bases and J lost 1, with 20 bases in between. Germline loops: CDR1 SGHDN, CDR2 FVKESK. The CDR3 consists of 17 residues. The DNA of the CDR3 is TGTGCCAGCAGCGGTTACGGGGGTGGGGAGGCGAACACTGAAGCTTTCTTT. Translated, it gives CASSGYGGGEANTEAFF.

The chain is built from TRBV4-2 and TRBJ1-4; a weak D match, TRBD1 (6 bases). V shed 0 bases and J shed 3 bases, with 8 bases lying between them. The CDR3 is 15 residues long. Germline loops: CDR1 LGHNA, CDR2 YNFKEQ. CDR3 amino acids: CASSQDRGANEKLFF. The CDR3, as DNA: TGTGCCAGCAGCCAAGACAGGGGAGCTAATGAAAAACTGTTTTTT.

The chain has TRBV6-5 and TRBJ2-3; a possible D gene is TRBD1 (6 bases). Deletions cut 7 bases from V and 1 base from J, with 15 bases between. The CDR3 length is 15 residues. CDR1 is MNHEY and CDR2 is SVGAGI in the germline V gene. The CDR3 DNA reads TGTGCCAGCACCCTGATGGGGGCTGGCACAGATACGCAGTATTTT. It specifies CASTLMGAGTDTQYF.

This chain links TRBV5-1 with TRBJ2-3; TRBD2 agrees at 13 bases. The trim removed 4 bases at V and 3 bases at J, leaving 2 bases unmatched. The CDR3 length is 15 residues. The germline V gene encodes CDR1 SGHRS and CDR2 YFSETQ. The DNA of the CDR3 is TGCGCCAGCAGCAAGGGACTAGCGGGGACAGATACGCAGTATTTT. It translates to CASSKGLAGTDTQYF.

The chain has TRBV5-1 and TRBJ2-2; tentative D call: TRBD1 (5 bases). The CDR3 is 14 amino acids. Germline loops: CDR1 SGHRS, CDR2 YFSETQ. The V and J ends lost 5 bases and 4 bases respectively, with 12 bases between them. The CDR3 DNA follows: TGCGCCAGCAGGACAGTACCGGGCACCGGGGAGCTGTTTTTT. It is translated as CASRTVPGTGELFF.

This chain joins TRBV3-1 (or the pseudogene TRBV3-2) and TRBJ1-6; D might be TRBD1 (6 bases). V lost 1 base to trimming and J lost 7 bases, with 17 bases between them. In germline, CDR1 is LGHDT, CDR2 YNNKEL (reference sequence). CDR3 length: 17 residues. CDR3 residues: CASSQGGFRDINSPLHF. The CDR3 region has the DNA TGTGCCAGCAGCCAAGGTGGATTCCGGGACATCAATTCACCCCTCCACTTT.

The chain uses TRBV7-2 and TRBJ2-1; possible D gene TRBD2, 6 bases. The CDR3 is 15 residues long. Between the trimmed V and J ends, which lost 1 base and 9 bases, there was a span of 16 bases. Germline CDR1 SGHTA, CDR2 FQGNSA. CDR3 in amino acids: CASSLEGEVRAEQFF. The CDR3 DNA is TGTGCCAGCAGCTTAGAAGGGGAGGTAAGGGCTGAGCAGTTCTTC.

This clone showed up just once. The rearrangement links TRBV4-3 to TRBJ2-5; D is perhaps TRBD2 (5 bases). The CDR3 covers 18 residues. Trimming took 0 bases from V and 5 from J, leaving 22 bases between them. Germline V gene data show CDR1 as LGHNA and CDR2 as YSLEER. DNA of the CDR3: TGCGCCAGCAGCCAAGAAAGTGGAGTGTTCGGGGTTTCGGAGACCCAGTACTTC. Its translation is CASSQESGVFGVSETQYF.